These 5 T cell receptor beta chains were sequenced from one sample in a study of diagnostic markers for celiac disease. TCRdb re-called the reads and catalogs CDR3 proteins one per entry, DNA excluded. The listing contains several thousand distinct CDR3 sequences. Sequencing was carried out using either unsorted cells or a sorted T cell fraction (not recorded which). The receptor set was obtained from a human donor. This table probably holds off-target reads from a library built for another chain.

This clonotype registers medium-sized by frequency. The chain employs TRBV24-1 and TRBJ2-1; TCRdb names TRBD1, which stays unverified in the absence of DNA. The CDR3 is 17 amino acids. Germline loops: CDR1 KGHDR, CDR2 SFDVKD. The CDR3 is CATSDVAGGDSYNEQFF.

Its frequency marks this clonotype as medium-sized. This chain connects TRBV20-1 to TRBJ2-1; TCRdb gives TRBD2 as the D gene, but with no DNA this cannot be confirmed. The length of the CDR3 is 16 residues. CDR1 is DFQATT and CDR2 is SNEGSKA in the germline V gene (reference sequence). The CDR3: CSARVSGASSYNEQFF.

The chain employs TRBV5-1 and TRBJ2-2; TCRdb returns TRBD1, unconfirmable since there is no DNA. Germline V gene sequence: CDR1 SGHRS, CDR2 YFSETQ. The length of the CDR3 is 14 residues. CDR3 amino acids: CASSGTGNTGELFF.

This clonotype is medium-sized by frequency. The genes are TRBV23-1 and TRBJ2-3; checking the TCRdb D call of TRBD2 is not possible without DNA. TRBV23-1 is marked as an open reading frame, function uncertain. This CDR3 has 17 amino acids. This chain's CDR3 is CASSQSVGPLLTDTQYF.

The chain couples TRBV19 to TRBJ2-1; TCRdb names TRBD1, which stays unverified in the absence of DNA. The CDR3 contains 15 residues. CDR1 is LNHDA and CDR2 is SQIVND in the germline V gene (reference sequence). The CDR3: CASSMKSGAYNEQFF.